One and the same sample provided the 25 T cell receptor beta chains below, sequenced in a study of T cell responses to AZD1222 COVID-19 vaccine. TCRdb's copy holds only in-frame clones and misses some; the assay was immunoSEQ multiplex PCR. The data contain roughly 130,000 clones, over 75% of them singletons. Sequenced material: peripheral blood, taken on day 0 of AZD1222 vaccination. Receptor source: an adult in good health.

This rearrangement joins TRBV3-1 (or the pseudogene TRBV3-2) to TRBJ1-1, with D perhaps matching TRBD1 (5 bases). V dropped 1 base and J dropped 0 bases, with 15 bases sitting between them. Germline lookup yields CDR1 LGHDT and CDR2 YNNKEL (reference sequence). The CDR3 spans 17 residues. The CDR3 nucleotides are TGTGCCAGCAGCCAAGTGCGGGGGTCCTGGATGAACACTGAAGCTTTCTTT. Translating it yields CASSQVRGSWMNTEAFF.

V gene TRBV5-1 combines with J gene TRBJ2-3, with TRBD2 matching over 13 bases. The germline gives CDR1 SGHRS, CDR2 YFSETQ. The CDR3 is 16 amino acids. With 2 bases clipped from V and 1 base from J, the junction kept 1 base outside the gene matches. The CDR3, as DNA: TGCGCCAGCAGCTTTGGGACTAGCGGGGGCACAGATACGCAGTATTTT. Protein: CASSFGTSGGTDTQYF.

The chain joins TRBV5-1 to TRBJ2-1; the match to TRBD2 covers 11 bases. The ends lost 5 bases at V and 5 bases at J; junction bases unmatched: 6. CDR1 SGHRS and CDR2 YFSETQ come from the germline V gene. This CDR3 contains 15 residues. The CDR3 DNA reads as TGCGCCAGCAGTCCTCTAGCGGGAGGAGACAATGAGCAGTTCTTC. Amino acids: CASSPLAGGDNEQFF. Full variable domain (outside the CDR3, taken from reference TRBV5-1 and TRBJ2-1): KAGVTQTPRYLIKTRGQQVTLSCSPISGHRSVSWYQQTPGQGLQFLFEYFSETQRNKGNFPGRFSGRQFSNSRSEMNVSTLELGDSALYLCASSPLAGGDNEQFFGPGTRLTVL.

The genes are TRBV4-2 and TRBJ2-3; a weak D match, TRBD2 (6 bases). The V end lost 2 bases, the J end lost 4 bases, and 13 bases lay between the germline ends. This CDR3 comprises 15 residues. Per the germline V gene, CDR1 is LGHNA and CDR2 is YNFKEQ. CDR3: CASSQRAGGPDTQYF. The CDR3 DNA reads TGTGCCAGCAGCCAAAGGGCAGGAGGGCCAGATACGCAGTATTTT.

J is TRBJ2-1 and V is TRBV6-5; TRBD1 matches at 7 bases. The germline CDR1 and CDR2 sequences are MNHEY and SVGAGI. The CDR3 runs 14 residues. The ends lost 7 bases at V and 5 bases at J; junction bases unmatched: 8. The CDR3 region is CASIKGARDNEQFF. The CDR3 bases are TGTGCCAGCATCAAGGGGGCGCGGGACAATGAGCAGTTCTTC.

The CDR3 bases are TGCGCCAGCAGCTTACAGGCGGACTATGGCTACACCTTC. Protein product: CASSLQADYGYTF. The chain joins TRBV5-1 to TRBJ1-2; a weak D match, TRBD1 (5 bases). With 2 bases removed from V and 3 bases from J, the gap between germline ends came to 8 bases. The CDR3 is 13 residues long. Germline V lookup: CDR1 SGHRS, CDR2 YFSETQ.

The chain links TRBV28 to TRBJ1-2; 12 bases map to TRBD1. This CDR3 comprises 18 residues. V lost 5 bases and J lost 0; bases outside the gene matches: 10. Germline V gives CDR1 MDHEN, CDR2 SYDVKM. CDR3 in DNA: TGTGCCAGCAGTCCTTGGCGGGACAGGGGGCCTTCTAACTATGGCTACACCTTC. Translated: CASSPWRDRGPSNYGYTF.

The gene calls are TRBV19 and TRBJ1-1; D not resolved. V lost 7 bases, J lost 0 bases, and 15 bases lay in between. CDR1 is LNHDA, CDR2 SQIVND, per germline (reference sequence). The CDR3 loop spans 15 amino acids. CDR3 coding DNA: TGTGCCAGTAATTTTCCCCGGCGGCTGAACACTGAAGCTTTCTTT. Amino acid sequence: CASNFPRRLNTEAFF. Together with reference TRBV19 and TRBJ1-1, the CDR3 gives the full variable domain: DGGITQSPKYLFRKEGQNVTLSCEQNLNHDAMYWYRQDPGQGLRLIYYSQIVNDFQKGDIAEGYSVSREKKESFPLTVTSAQKNPTAFYLCASNFPRRLNTEAFFGQGTRLTVV.

The chain joins TRBV3-1 (or the pseudogene TRBV3-2) to TRBJ2-7; D not certain. The CDR3 consists of 13 residues. CDR1 is LGHDT and CDR2 is YNNKEL in the germline V gene (reference sequence). V lost 5 bases and J lost 2, with 10 bases in between. The CDR3 protein is CASSFGRPYEQYF. The CDR3 coding sequence is TGTGCCAGCAGCTTCGGACGGCCCTACGAGCAGTACTTC.

V usage is TRBV19 and J usage is TRBJ2-1; D unresolved. This CDR3 is built from 13 residues. Germline assignment: CDR1 LNHDA and CDR2 SQIVND (reference sequence). Deletions cut 3 bases from V and 0 bases from J, with 3 bases between. CDR3 loop: CASSIGSYNEQFF. CDR3 sequence (DNA): TGTGCCAGTAGTATCGGCTCCTACAATGAGCAGTTCTTC. The whole variable domain, remainder taken from reference TRBV19 and TRBJ2-1, is DGGITQSPKYLFRKEGQNVTLSCEQNLNHDAMYWYRQDPGQGLRLIYYSQIVNDFQKGDIAEGYSVSREKKESFPLTVTSAQKNPTAFYLCASSIGSYNEQFFGPGTRLTVL.

This clone is a singleton in its sample. The chain uses TRBV29-1 and TRBJ1-2; no reliable D call. This CDR3 contains 12 residues. V dropped 3 bases and J dropped 7 bases, with 12 bases sitting between them. Germline CDR1 and CDR2: SQVTM and ANQGSEA. For the CDR3, the DNA is TGCAGCGTTGATCGGGAACTCAGTGGCTACACCTTC. Protein: CSVDRELSGYTF.

The rearrangement joins TRBV5-8 to TRBJ1-3; TRBD1 matches 7 bases. Germline CDR1 and CDR2: SGHTS and YDEGEE. This CDR3 region has 15 residues. V gave up 0 bases and J gave up 0 bases; unmatched junction bases: 0. The CDR3 region has the DNA TGTGCCAGCAGCTTGGGGACAGGCTCTGGAAACACCATATATTTT. This sequence encodes CASSLGTGSGNTIYF.

V is TRBV5-1 and J is TRBJ2-1; the D call may be TRBD1 or TRBD2 (5 bases each). The CDR3 is 15 amino acids. V lost 0 bases to trimming and J lost 0 bases, with 7 bases between them. Germline assignment: CDR1 SGHRS and CDR2 YFSETQ. CDR3 DNA sequence: TGCGCCAGCAGCTTGGACGGGACCTCCTACAATGAGCAGTTCTTC. This sequence encodes CASSLDGTSYNEQFF. The full variable domain, with the rest looked up from reference TRBV5-1 and TRBJ2-1, is KAGVTQTPRYLIKTRGQQVTLSCSPISGHRSVSWYQQTPGQGLQFLFEYFSETQRNKGNFPGRFSGRQFSNSRSEMNVSTLELGDSALYLCASSLDGTSYNEQFFGPGTRLTVL.

The chain carries TRBV7-9 and TRBJ2-5; D gene unclear. The CDR3 covers 14 residues. The V end lost 1 base, the J end lost 5 bases, and 11 bases lay between the germline ends. Germline CDR1 SEHNR, CDR2 FQNEAQ (reference sequence). CDR3 loop: CASSLVALPETQYF. The CDR3 DNA sequence: TGTGCCAGCAGCTTAGTGGCCTTACCCGAGACCCAGTACTTC.

The rearrangement uses TRBV20-1 and TRBJ1-5; D gene unclear. Looked up from germline, CDR1 is DFQATT and CDR2 is SNEGSKA (reference sequence). This CDR3 region has 14 residues. V lost 3 bases to trimming and J lost 0 bases, with 9 bases between them. CDR3 sequence reads: CSASLPHSNQPQHF. The CDR3 nucleotides are TGCAGTGCTAGTCTACCGCATAGCAATCAGCCCCAGCATTTT.

The chain carries TRBV28 and TRBJ1-2; D remains unclear. With 2 bases removed from V and 8 bases from J, the gap between germline ends came to 18 bases. CDR3 length equals 15 residues. Germline lookup yields CDR1 MDHEN and CDR2 SYDVKM. Here the CDR3 DNA reads TGTGCCAGCAGTTTAAGGCCGCAGGATGCAGGAGGCTACACCTTC. It is translated as CASSLRPQDAGGYTF.

DNA of the CDR3: TGTGCCAGCAGTGACACGCGGGAGCAGTTCTTC. Amino acids: CASSDTREQFF. The V call is TRBV25-1, the J call TRBJ2-1; D is unresolved. Germline loops: CDR1 MGHDK, CDR2 SYGVNS. The CDR3 sequence is 11 residues long. Trimming took off 3 bases at V and 10 bases at J, with 7 bases between the two ends.

The chain recombines TRBV29-1 with TRBJ1-4, with D possibly TRBD1 on 5 matching bases. The V end lost 4 bases, the J end lost 4 bases, and 19 bases lay between the germline ends. The CDR3 is 16 residues long. Germline CDR1 and CDR2: SQVTM and ANQGSEA. The CDR3 sequence is CSVVSRRGSGNEKLFF. The CDR3 DNA sequence: TGCAGCGTTGTCTCCCGAAGGGGAAGCGGTAATGAAAAACTGTTTTTT.

The chain has TRBV7-2 and TRBJ2-7, with D possibly called TRBD1 or TRBD2 (6 bases each). Trimming removed 6 bases at V and 4 bases at J, with 19 bases between. The germline gives CDR1 SGHTA, CDR2 FQGNSA. The CDR3 covers 15 residues. The CDR3 DNA reads TGTGCCAGCAGGAGGGGCGACGGGGGCAGGTACGAGCAGTACTTC. Encoded protein: CASRRGDGGRYEQYF.

In its sample, this clone was seen once. The rearrangement uses TRBV5-1 and TRBJ2-5; 8 bases align to TRBD2. The CDR3 length is 16 residues. Germline V CDR1 and CDR2: SGHRS, YFSETQ. Unmatched junction bases numbered 13, after V lost 7 bases and J lost 2 bases. The DNA for the CDR3 is TGCGCCAGCCGCCCCGCGGGAGGTTACCTTCAAGAGACCCAGTACTTC. Translation gives CASRPAGGYLQETQYF. The variable domain in full, completed from reference TRBV5-1 and TRBJ2-5, reads KAGVTQTPRYLIKTRGQQVTLSCSPISGHRSVSWYQQTPGQGLQFLFEYFSETQRNKGNFPGRFSGRQFSNSRSEMNVSTLELGDSALYLCASRPAGGYLQETQYFGPGTRLLVL.

The CDR3 nucleotides read TGCGCCAGCAGCCAGGGGCAAGGAAATACCTACGAGCAGTACTTC. Translation gives CASSQGQGNTYEQYF. The chain couples TRBV4-3 to TRBJ2-7, with D tentatively TRBD1 (5 bases). The CDR3 length is 15 residues. The germline gives CDR1 LGHNA, CDR2 YSLEER. V was cut by 3 bases and J by 2 bases, with 14 bases left in between.

The rearrangement links TRBV29-1 to TRBJ1-2, with D possibly being TRBD1 (5 bases). The V gene lost 1 base and the J gene lost 4 bases, with 10 bases spanning the gap. The CDR3 is 13 amino acids. The V gene's germline CDR1 is SQVTM and CDR2 ANQGSEA. CDR3 sequence: CSVEGLGGYGYTF. The DNA of the CDR3 is TGCAGCGTTGAAGGCCTCGGGGGCTATGGCTACACCTTC.

The rearrangement uses TRBV5-8 and TRBJ2-5; D may be TRBD2 (5 bases). CDR1 and CDR2 from the germline V gene are SGHTS and YDEGEE. This CDR3 contains 16 residues. V lost 0 bases and J 1 base, leaving 13 bases between the germline ends. CDR3 bases: TGTGCCAGCAGCTTGGCATGGGAGTACTCCCAAGAGACCCAGTACTTC. It codes for CASSLAWEYSQETQYF.

The gene calls are TRBV21-1 and TRBJ2-5. TRBV21-1 is flagged as a pseudogene. The CDR3 totals 11 residues. CDR3 region: CASSKKETQYF. For the CDR3, the DNA is TGTGCCAGCAGCAAGAAAGAGACCCAGTACTTC.

This clone has more than one count but fewer than ten. The V gene is TRBV5-4, the J gene TRBJ1-1, with TRBD1 identical over 9 bases. CDR1 is SGHNT and CDR2 is YYREEE in the germline V gene (reference sequence). The CDR3 length is 14 residues. Germline trimming cut 3 bases from V and 2 bases from J; bases unmatched to any gene: 2. The CDR3 DNA sequence: TGTGCCAGCAGCTGGGGACAGGGTAACACTGAAGCTTTCTTT. Residues: CASSWGQGNTEAFF.